This note documents a single T cell receptor (beta chain) sequence. The antigen this receptor binds is unknown. Instrument used: NextSeq 550. The Human TCR Profiling Kit (MiLaboratory) was used to make UMI-labeled 5' RACE TRB cDNA libraries. cDNA synthesis used the entire amount of extracted RNA, and PCR amplification then used the entire amount of cDNA produced. The libraries were made side by side, with each library going through the same number of PCR cycles. The original methods were these. With a requirement of at least two reads per UMI, MIGEC and MiXCR extracted about 50,000 +/- 10,000 unique UMI-labeled TRB cDNA molecules per library. On average, each library contained approximately 40,000 +/- 10,000 functional in-frame TRB CDR3 nucleotide clonotypes without stop codons. After each sample was downsampled to 5000 UMI-labeled TRB molecules, VDJtools was used to calculate diversity metrics such as normalized Shannon-Wiener and Chao1. For the central five CDR3 residues, VDJtools calculated physicochemical properties weighted by clonotype size, namely interaction energy, strength, volume and Kidera factor 4. Following TCRdb reprocessing, every CDR3 protein sequence forms one entry, and DNA is not provided. V and J calls and clone size were set by TCRdb, not the authors. The record for this sample contains around 50,000 distinct CDR3 sequences. The leading ten clones occupy over 1.2% of the sample.

For CDR1 and CDR2, the germline V gene lists MDHEN and SYDVKM. From cysteine to phenylalanine, the CDR3 is 14 amino acids long. The coding DNA is unavailable. Each CD8+ T cell subset was flow-sorted in triplicate, with over 250,000 cells per subset placed directly into RLT lysis buffer. To exclude memory contaminants, naive CD8+ T cells were stringently defined as CD45RO-CCR7+CD27+CD95-. Peripheral blood mononuclear cells were isolated from buffy coats using standard density gradient centrifugation. Naive CXCR3-negative and CXCR3-positive CD8+ T cells were flow-sorted on a FACSAria III. An RNeasy Mini Kit was used to extract total RNA from the sorted cells. These data come from a study of CXCR3-negative and CXCR3-positive naive CD8 T cells (dated by TCRdb to 2018 to 2020). As for the study more broadly: In total, 130 million to 150 million TRB reads were obtained, which works out to roughly 1.5 +/- 0.3 million reads per library. TRBV-TRBJ cluster analysis included naive subsets from about five donors and memory cells from 3 donors. Data from ten or so donors, pooled across two independent experiments, went into the diversity and physicochemical repertoire analyses. Here is what the overall study found, with its caveats: Repertoire diversity was comparably high in both naive subsets but much lower in memory CD8+ T cells. CXCR3 expression partially decreased after cryopreservation, so most assays used freshly isolated PBMCs. Within the same donor, TRBV-TRBJ usage looked similar between naive CXCR3-negative and CXCR3-positive cells, but memory cells had distinct patterns. Because surface CD5, which has been linked to self-reactivity in mice, was comparable between naive subsets, TCR interaction strength was also inferred from TRB CDR3 physicochemical properties. TRB CDR3s from CXCR3-positive naive cells showed higher hydrophobicity (lower Kidera factor 4), lower energy, and higher strength and volume indices than CXCR3-negative naive cells.

Recombination joined TRBV28 with TRBJ2-7; checking the TCRdb D call of TRBD2 is not possible without DNA. This TCR was recovered from a human donor in good health. Some clones in this sample may be carry-over from other donors' samples. Sequenced input: naive CXCR3- CD8+ T cells from blood. This specimen's cell subset or site label, interpreted: CD45RO-CCR7+CD27+CD95- naive CD8+ T cells lacking CXCR3 (TNR3-). The CDR3 region has the sequence CASRFSGGVYEQYF.